This TCR beta chain is from a study of OX40 agonist ivuxolimab in advanced cancers. In the study overall: Recorded diagnoses for dose-escalation patients were hepatocellular carcinoma, melanoma, renal cell or head and neck cancer. Therapy given before enrollment (anti-PD-1, anti-PD-L1 or anti-CTLA-4) was allowed, and approximately 40% had some.

This clone has a single count. Its antigen is undetermined. The trim removed 2 bases at V and 1 base at J, leaving 3 bases unmatched. Per the germline V gene, CDR1 is LGHNA and CDR2 is YNFKEQ. The CDR3 sequence is 16 residues long. Profiled with immunoSEQ multiplex PCR; TCRdb holds only in-frame clones, not every one. The table has approximately 98,000 clones, 84% seen once. Study results and limitations: The antigens recognized by the expanded peripheral T cells, that is their antigen specificity, were not determined.

The J gene is TRBJ2-3, the V gene TRBV4-2; 10 nucleotides agree with TRBD2. This material consisted of CD4+ or CD8+ T cells sorted from blood, taken in a trial of the OX40 agonist ivuxolimab. The source of this sequence is an adult with an advanced solid tumor such as melanoma, head and neck, liver or kidney cancer. CDR3 bases: TGTGCCAGCAGCCAACCTAGCGGGAGTCGCACAGATACGCAGTATTTT. Translating it yields CASSQPSGSRTDTQYF.